This T cell receptor beta chain comes out of a study of human T cells and chemical hapten exposure. At the level of the study: The sensitizing agent was 2% DPC, placed on around 2 cm by around 2 cm of upper inner arm skin. Patients got weekly scalp diphenylcyclopropenone doses over the approximately 24-week study. Study-wide results and limits: TCRs at high frequency, those above 1 in 1000, did not change with DPC sensitization.

V shed 0 bases and J shed 5 bases, with 11 bases lying between them. Germline V gene data show CDR1 as LNHNV and CDR2 as YYDKDF (reference sequence). This CDR3 region has 14 residues. On this clonotype itself: Its antigen is currently unknown.

Time point specified: pre-sensitization, week 0. Treatment noted: therapeutic diphenylcyclopropenone sensitization with weekly scalp DPC. Suited to DPC and affected by alopecia, the donors ranged from 18 to 70 years old. TCRdb processed the RACE reads anew with MiXCR; each CDR3 protein has one entry. The sample has tens of thousands of distinct CDR3 sequences; around 11% are singletons. The specimen was whole blood, collected in connection with sensitization to the hapten diphenylcyclopropenone (DPC). The chain links TRBV15 to TRBJ2-7; D not certain. This sequence originates from a woman in her forties with alopecia areata. Some clones in this sample may be carry-over from other donors' samples. The CDR3 DNA sequence: TGTGCCACCAGCAGAGATTTAGCTGATCACGAGCAGTACTTC. Translation: CATSRDLADHEQYF.